Listed here are 2 T cell receptor beta chains from one sample, sequenced in a study of shared clonotypes between healthy human individuals. Some clones are missing from TCRdb's copy, which holds only in-frame ones; the method was immunoSEQ multiplex PCR. This sample has over 2 million clones; under 95% occur once, and the top ten carry around 0.38%. The specimen was naive CD4+ T cells from PBMCs. The sample's subset: CD45RA+ positively selected. The origin of the receptors is a man aged 18 to 29 in good health. Some clones in this sample may be carry-over from other donors' samples.

J is TRBJ2-5 and V is TRBV7-7; D unclear. The V gene lost 1 base and the J gene lost 3 bases, with 6 bases spanning the gap. The CDR3 spans 13 residues. Germline CDR1 SSHAT, CDR2 FNYEAQ (reference sequence). The CDR3 loop reads CASSLGLEETQYF. In DNA form, the CDR3 reads TGTGCCAGCAGCTTAGGGCTAGAAGAGACCCAGTACTTC. The full variable domain, completed using reference TRBV7-7 and TRBJ2-5, is GAGVSQSPRYKVTKRGQDVTLRCDPISSHATLYWYQQALGQGPEFLTYFNYEAQPDKSGLPSDRFSAERPEGSISTLTIQRTEQRDSAMYRCASSLGLEETQYFGPGTRLLVL.

J is TRBJ2-3 and V is TRBV7-8; D remains unclear. The CDR3 consists of 11 residues. V was trimmed by 7 bases and J by 8 bases, leaving 10 bases between them. CDR1 SGHVS and CDR2 FQNEAQ come from the germline V gene. CDR3 protein: CASTGPGTQYF. The CDR3 DNA sequence: TGTGCCAGCACCGGGCCTGGTACGCAGTATTTT.